This TCR beta chain comes out of a study of a mutant IDH1 vaccine in newly diagnosed glioma. Study information: Beginning 4-6 weeks after radiotherapy alone, or with temozolomide cycles, vaccination took place. Earlier therapy was either radiotherapy, temozolomide, or both, and most got both. Study-wide points: Immune responses induced by the vaccine were seen in roughly 93% of patients, spanning multiple MHC alleles.

Data came from immunoSEQ multiplex PCR; TCRdb stores just in-frame clones and leaves some out. The sample shows around 61,000 clones, over 70% of them seen only once. In the case of this clone: What it recognizes is unknown.

This CDR3 spans 15 amino acids. The V end was cut by 4 bases, the J end by 6 bases, with 19 bases between. Germline-derived CDR1 and CDR2 are SGHRS and YFSETQ. Time point described: week 47, end of study. Each dose delivered 300 ug of mutant IDH1 20-mer peptide subcutaneously with imiquimod. Donors had new WHO grade 3 or 4 IDH1-mutant, ATRX-lost astrocytomas. This TCR derives from a man aged 45-60 years with glioma. The material sequenced was PBMCs, taken from a glioma patient whose treatment included an IDH1 peptide vaccine. V usage is TRBV5-1 and J usage is TRBJ1-1; D might be TRBD1 (6 bases). The CDR3 reads CASSLTGTGGAEAFF. CDR3 bases: TGCGCCAGCAGCCTCACAGGGACGGGAGGGGCTGAAGCTTTCTTT.